The 11 T cell receptor beta chains listed next were all sequenced from one sample in a study of T cells in Graves' hyperthyroidism and ophthalmopathy. What was amplified from RNA transcripts were TCR beta CDR3 regions. Primed by the HTBI set, a first-round RT-PCR was run on the TCR CDR3. TCRdb ran MiXCR on the multiplex PCR reads and lists one entry per CDR3 protein. The table records 380,000 or so distinct CDR3 sequences, 13% of them present only once. The specimen was blood. Receptor source: a man under 40 with Graves' hyperthyroidism that later progressed to Graves' ophthalmopathy.

This clonotype showed up just a few times. The chain recombines TRBV6-1 with TRBJ2-2; D might be TRBD1 (6 bases). In germline, CDR1 is MNHNS, CDR2 SASEGT. Deletions cut 6 bases from V and 6 bases from J, with 14 bases between. The CDR3 is made up of 14 amino acids. CDR3 sequence reads: CASSQDRGAGELFF. CDR3 in DNA: TGTGCCAGCAGCCAGGACAGAGGGGCCGGGGAGCTGTTTTTT.

The genes are TRBV5-6 and TRBJ2-5; D is unclear. V dropped 0 bases and J dropped 4 bases, with 7 bases sitting between them. CDR1 SGHDT and CDR2 YYEEEE come from the germline V gene. This CDR3 has 13 amino acids. CDR3 DNA sequence: TGTGCCAGCAGCTTGGTATTCCGAGAGACCCAGTACTTC. This encodes CASSLVFRETQYF. The full variable domain, with the rest looked up from reference TRBV5-6 and TRBJ2-5, is DAGVTQSPTHLIKTRGQQVTLRCSPKSGHDTVSWYQQALGQGPQFIFQYYEEEERQRGNFPDRFSGHQFPNYSSELNVNALLLGDSALYLCASSLVFRETQYFGPGTRLLVL.

This clonotype was counted ten times or more. V and J are TRBV5-1 and TRBJ1-4; unclear D gene. The germline gives CDR1 SGHRS, CDR2 YFSETQ. Trimming shortened V by 4 bases and J by 4 bases, and 14 bases separated the two germline ends. CDR3 length: 15 residues. The CDR3 loop reads CASSPSGRNNEKLFF. CDR3 DNA sequence: TGCGCCAGCAGCCCGTCCGGACGGAATAATGAAAAACTGTTTTTT.

Points on this clonotype: One end of the junction does not line up with germline, which may come from a read error. The rearrangement joins TRBV6-5 to TRBJ1-3, with 8 bases identical to TRBD1. CDR3 length: 16 amino acids. Germline lookup yields CDR1 MNHEY and CDR2 SVGAGI. The DNA of the CDR3 is TGTGCCAGCAGTTACGGGACAGGATTCTCTGGAAACGCCATATATTTT. It yields the protein CASSYGTGFSGNAIYF.

This clonotype was seen more than once but under ten times. This rearrangement joins TRBV12-3 or TRBV12-4 to TRBJ2-2; tentatively, D is TRBD1 (5 bases). V was cut by 3 bases and J by 6 bases, with 11 bases left in between. CDR3 length equals 14 residues. The CDR3 is CASSLTESSGELFF. In DNA, the CDR3 is TGTGCCAGCAGTTTGACAGAAAGTTCCGGGGAGCTGTTTTTT.

The chain links TRBV9 to TRBJ2-5; TRBD2 matches 12 bases. V trimming: 3 bases; J trimming: 5 bases; junction bases outside the gene matches: 14. In germline, CDR1 is SGDLS, CDR2 YYNGEE. The CDR3 runs 18 residues. CDR3 DNA: TGTGCCAGCAGCGCCTTCTCTAGCGGGGGGGCGGTTGGGGAGACCCAGTACTTC. Translated, it gives CASSAFSSGGAVGETQYF.

This clonotype was detected many times. CDR3 sequence (DNA): TGCGCCAGCAGAGGACAGGGGGGAGTCGGGGAGCTGTTTTTT. This gives the protein CASRGQGGVGELFF. This chain links TRBV10-2 with TRBJ2-2, with TRBD1 matching over 10 bases. Unmatched junction bases numbered 5, after V lost 6 bases and J lost 7 bases. CDR1 is WSHSY, CDR2 SAAADI, per germline. The CDR3 covers 14 residues.

This clonotype was seen repeatedly, ten times or more. This CDR3 reads CASSLKGYAYEQYF. CDR3 in DNA: TGTGCCAGCAGCTTAAAGGGGTACGCCTACGAGCAGTACTTC. The V gene is TRBV11-2, the J gene TRBJ2-7; D might be TRBD1 (5 bases). V lost 2 bases, J lost 2 bases, and 10 bases lay in between. The CDR3 has 14 amino acids. Germline values: CDR1 SGHAT, CDR2 FQNNGV.

This clonotype was detected ten times or more. The chain joins TRBV12-3 or TRBV12-4 to TRBJ1-2; D is ambiguous. The CDR3 is 14 amino acids. V was clipped by 7 bases and J by 6 bases, with 18 bases between them. The CDR3 spells CASNAGSGSNGYTF. CDR3 coding DNA: TGTGCCAGCAACGCTGGGTCGGGTTCGAATGGCTACACCTTC.

This rearrangement joins TRBV19 to TRBJ2-1, with D possibly called TRBD1 or TRBD2 (7 bases each). The germline gives CDR1 LNHDA, CDR2 SQIVND (reference sequence). V lost 5 bases, J lost 3 bases, and 20 bases lay in between. This CDR3 has 17 amino acids. DNA of the CDR3: TGTGCCAGTAGTTCCGGACAGGCCAGGGACTACTACAATGAGCAGTTCTTC. Protein: CASSSGQARDYYNEQFF. The variable domain in full, with the rest retrieved from reference TRBV19 and TRBJ2-1, is DGGITQSPKYLFRKEGQNVTLSCEQNLNHDAMYWYRQDPGQGLRLIYYSQIVNDFQKGDIAEGYSVSREKKESFPLTVTSAQKNPTAFYLCASSSGQARDYYNEQFFGPGTRLTVL.

This clonotype has a count of ten or more. The chain couples TRBV28 to TRBJ2-2; 10 bases line up with TRBD1. The CDR3 spans 16 residues. J gave up 3 bases and V 7 bases, and 8 bases lay outside the gene matches. The germline V gene encodes CDR1 MDHEN and CDR2 SYDVKM. As DNA, the CDR3 is TGTGCCAGCAATGCCCGGGACAGGGGATACACCGGGGAGCTGTTTTTT. It specifies CASNARDRGYTGELFF.